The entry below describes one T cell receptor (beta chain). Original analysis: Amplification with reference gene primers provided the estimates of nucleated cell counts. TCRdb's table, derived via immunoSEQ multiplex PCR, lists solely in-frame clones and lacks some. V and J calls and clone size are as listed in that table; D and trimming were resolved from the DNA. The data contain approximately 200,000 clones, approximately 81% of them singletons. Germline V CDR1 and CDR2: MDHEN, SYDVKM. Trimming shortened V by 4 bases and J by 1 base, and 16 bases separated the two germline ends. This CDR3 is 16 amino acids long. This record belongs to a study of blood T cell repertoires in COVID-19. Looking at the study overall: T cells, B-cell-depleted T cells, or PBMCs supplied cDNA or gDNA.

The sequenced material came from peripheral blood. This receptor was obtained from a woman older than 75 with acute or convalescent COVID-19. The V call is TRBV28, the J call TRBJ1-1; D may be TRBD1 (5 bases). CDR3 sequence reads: CASSSTGREENTEAFF. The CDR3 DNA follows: TGTGCCAGCAGTTCCACGGGCAGGGAAGAGAACACTGAAGCTTTCTTT. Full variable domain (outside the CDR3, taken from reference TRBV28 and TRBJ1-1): DVKVTQSSRYLVKRTGEKVFLECVQDMDHENMFWYRQDPGLGLRLIYFSYDVKMKEKGDIPEGYSVSREKKERFSLILESASTNQTSMYLCASSSTGREENTEAFFGQGTRLTVV.